These 12 T cell receptor beta chains were sequenced from one sample in a study of cytomegalovirus exposure and HLA in healthy donors. Both 60 Vbeta primers and 13 Jbeta primers went into the PCR. Method: immunoSEQ multiplex PCR; TCRdb's copy keeps in-frame clones and lacks some. The profile shows approximately 96,000 clones, less than 85% of them singletons. The sample was PBMCs. All receptors come from a male donor in good health and CMV-seronegative.

The chain is built from TRBV4-2 and TRBJ2-7, with 7 bases identical to TRBD1. Germline CDR1 LGHNA, CDR2 YNFKEQ. V shed 2 bases, J shed 2 bases, and the junction held 6 bases outside the gene matches. The length of the CDR3 is 15 residues. CDR3 sequence (DNA): TGTGCCAGCAGCCAAAGACAGGGTGGAACCTACGAGCAGTACTTC. Encoded protein: CASSQRQGGTYEQYF.

J is TRBJ1-2 and V is TRBV29-1, with D possibly TRBD1 on 5 matching bases. Germline-derived CDR1 and CDR2 are SQVTM and ANQGSEA. The germline V and J ends were trimmed by 4 bases and 1 base, with 7 bases remaining between them. The CDR3 has 12 residues. The DNA for the CDR3 is TGCAGCGTTGGGACAAATAACTATGGCTACACCTTC. It specifies CSVGTNNYGYTF.

The rearrangement joins TRBV28 to TRBJ1-5; D possibly corresponds to TRBD1 (5 bases). CDR1 is MDHEN and CDR2 is SYDVKM in the germline V gene. The CDR3 totals 14 residues. V lost 6 bases and J 1 base, leaving 10 bases between the germline ends. CDR3 coding DNA: TGTGCCAGCAGAGAAACAGGCAGCAATCAGCCCCAGCATTTT. It specifies CASRETGSNQPQHF.

V and J are TRBV7-2 and TRBJ1-2, with D possibly TRBD1 on 6 matching bases. The length of the CDR3 is 15 residues. CDR1 and CDR2 from the germline V gene are SGHTA and FQGNSA. V dropped 5 bases and J dropped 5 bases, with 18 bases sitting between them. The CDR3 loop reads CASSARQDKGYGYTF. In nucleotides, the CDR3 is TGTGCCAGCAGCGCCAGACAGGATAAGGGATATGGCTACACCTTC.

The J gene is TRBJ2-2, the V gene TRBV5-1; TRBD2 matches at 9 bases. Per germline, CDR1 SGHRS and CDR2 YFSETQ. This CDR3 is built from 16 residues. The V segment lost 4 bases and the J segment 0 bases; nucleotides outside the gene matches: 4. CDR3 in amino acids: CASSAGLAPNTGELFF. For the CDR3, the DNA is TGCGCCAGCAGCGCCGGACTAGCGCCGAACACCGGGGAGCTGTTTTTT.

This chain joins TRBV5-6 and TRBJ2-2; D ambiguous. V was pared by 5 bases and J by 4 bases, with 15 bases between. In germline, CDR1 is SGHDT, CDR2 YYEEEE. This CDR3 spans 15 amino acids. The CDR3 is CASRLGALLTGELFF. In DNA form, the CDR3 reads TGTGCCAGCAGGCTGGGCGCTCTCCTCACCGGGGAGCTGTTTTTT.

The J gene is TRBJ2-7, the V gene TRBV28; 10 nucleotides agree with TRBD1. V shed 6 bases, J shed 7 bases, and the junction held 9 bases outside the gene matches. The CDR3 is 14 amino acids. The germline gives CDR1 MDHEN, CDR2 SYDVKM. The CDR3 DNA follows: TGTGCCAGCAGCCTCGCGACAGGGGGCTTTGAGCAGTACTTC. The encoded protein is CASSLATGGFEQYF.

This clone was observed a handful of times. The gene calls are TRBV2 and TRBJ1-2, with D hard to call. The V end lost 4 bases, the J end lost 2 bases, and 5 bases lay between the germline ends. There are 12 residues in the CDR3. Germline V gene sequence: CDR1 SNHLY, CDR2 FYNNEI. The CDR3 coding sequence is TGTGCCAGCAGTGGGCTGAACTATGGCTACACCTTC. It codes for CASSGLNYGYTF.

J is TRBJ2-7 and V is TRBV5-1, with 8 bases that match TRBD1. After removal of 1 base from V and 5 bases from J, the junction contained 8 bases not matched to a gene. This CDR3 is 15 amino acids long. Germline CDR1 SGHRS, CDR2 YFSETQ. This CDR3 reads CASSLTRTGTHEQYF. CDR3 sequence (DNA): TGCGCCAGCAGCTTGACACGGACAGGGACCCACGAGCAGTACTTC.

The count of this clone is one. The chain couples TRBV19 to TRBJ1-5; TRBD1 agrees at 7 bases. Losses at the gene ends were 3 bases for V and 0 bases for J; bases not matched to a gene: 5. The germline V gene has CDR1 LNHDA and CDR2 SQIVND (reference sequence). This CDR3 is 16 amino acids long. The CDR3 DNA reads as TGTGCCAGTAGTATGGGACAGCTATATAGCAATCAGCCCCAGCATTTT. This codes for CASSMGQLYSNQPQHF.

The chain carries TRBV15 and TRBJ1-1; tentatively, D is TRBD1 (6 bases). This CDR3 has 15 residues. V was trimmed by 4 bases and J by 7 bases, leaving 19 bases between them. Germline values: CDR1 LNHNV, CDR2 YYDKDF (reference sequence). CDR3 sequence reads: CATSMQTGGLSEAFF. CDR3 nucleotides: TGTGCCACCAGCATGCAGACGGGGGGCTTAAGTGAAGCTTTCTTT.

This clone appeared a few times. The CDR3 sequence: CASSSGLLVNSPLHF. The DNA for the CDR3 is TGTGCCAGCAGTTCAGGGTTATTGGTTAATTCACCCCTCCACTTT. The J gene is TRBJ1-6, the V gene TRBV6-5; D possibly corresponds to TRBD1 (5 bases). Per germline, CDR1 MNHEY and CDR2 SVGAGI. The CDR3 covers 15 residues. Between the trimmed V and J ends, which lost 4 bases and 6 bases, there was a span of 13 bases.